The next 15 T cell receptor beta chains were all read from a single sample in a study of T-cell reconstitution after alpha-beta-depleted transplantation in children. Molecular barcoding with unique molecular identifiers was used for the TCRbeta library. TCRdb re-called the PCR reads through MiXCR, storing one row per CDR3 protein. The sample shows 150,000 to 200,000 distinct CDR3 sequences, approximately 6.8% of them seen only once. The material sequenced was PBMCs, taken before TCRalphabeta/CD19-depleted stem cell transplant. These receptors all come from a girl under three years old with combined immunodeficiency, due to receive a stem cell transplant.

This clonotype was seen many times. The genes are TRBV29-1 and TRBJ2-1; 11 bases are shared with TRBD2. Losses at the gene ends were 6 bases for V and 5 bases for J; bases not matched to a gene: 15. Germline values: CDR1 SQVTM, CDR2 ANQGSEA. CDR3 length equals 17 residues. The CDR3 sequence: CSVNTLQGTSGHNEQFF. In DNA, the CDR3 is TGCAGCGTCAACACCCTTCAGGGGACTAGCGGACACAATGAGCAGTTCTTC.

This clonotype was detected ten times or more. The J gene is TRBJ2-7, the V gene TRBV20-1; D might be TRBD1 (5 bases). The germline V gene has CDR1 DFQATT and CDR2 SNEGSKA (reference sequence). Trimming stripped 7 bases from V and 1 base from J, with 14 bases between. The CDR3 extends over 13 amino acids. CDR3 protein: CSGLGLESYEQYF. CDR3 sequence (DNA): TGCAGTGGATTGGGGCTAGAGTCCTACGAGCAGTACTTC.

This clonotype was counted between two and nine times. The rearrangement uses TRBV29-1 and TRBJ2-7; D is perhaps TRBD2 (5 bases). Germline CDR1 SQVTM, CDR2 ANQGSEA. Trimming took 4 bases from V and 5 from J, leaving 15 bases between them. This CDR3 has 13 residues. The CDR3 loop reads CSVVSGVSDEQYF. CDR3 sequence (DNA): TGCAGCGTTGTTTCCGGGGTATCGGACGAGCAGTACTTC.

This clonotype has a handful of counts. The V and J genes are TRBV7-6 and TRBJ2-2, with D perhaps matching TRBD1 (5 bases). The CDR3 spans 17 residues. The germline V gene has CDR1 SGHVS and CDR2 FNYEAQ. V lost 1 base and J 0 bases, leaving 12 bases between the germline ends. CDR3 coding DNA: TGTGCCAGCAGCTTAGGGGGCAGGCCCGCGAACACCGGGGAGCTGTTTTTT. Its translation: CASSLGGRPANTGELFF.

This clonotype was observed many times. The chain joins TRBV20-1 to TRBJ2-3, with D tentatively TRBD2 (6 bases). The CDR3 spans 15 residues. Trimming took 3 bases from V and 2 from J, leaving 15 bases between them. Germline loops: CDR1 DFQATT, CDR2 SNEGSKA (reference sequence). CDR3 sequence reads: CSARVGEVYTDTQYF. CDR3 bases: TGCAGTGCTAGGGTGGGGGAGGTGTACACAGATACGCAGTATTTT.

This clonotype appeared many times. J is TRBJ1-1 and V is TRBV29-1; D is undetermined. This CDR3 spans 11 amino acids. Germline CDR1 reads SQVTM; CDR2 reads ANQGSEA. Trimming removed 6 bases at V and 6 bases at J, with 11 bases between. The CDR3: CSVPSIAEAFF. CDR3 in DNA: TGCAGCGTCCCAAGTATAGCTGAAGCTTTCTTT.

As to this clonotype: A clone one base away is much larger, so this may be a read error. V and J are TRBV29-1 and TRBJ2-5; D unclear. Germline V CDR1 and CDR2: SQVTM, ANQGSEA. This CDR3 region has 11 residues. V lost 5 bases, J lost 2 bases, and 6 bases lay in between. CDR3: CSVYLQETQYF. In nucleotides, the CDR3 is TGCAGCGTTTATCTTCAAGAGACCCAGTACTTC.

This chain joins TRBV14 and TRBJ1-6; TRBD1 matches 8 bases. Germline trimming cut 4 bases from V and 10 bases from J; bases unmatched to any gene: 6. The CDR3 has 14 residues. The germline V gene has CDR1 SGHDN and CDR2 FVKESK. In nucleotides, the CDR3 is TGTGCCAGCAGCCTTTCAGGGGGCAGCTCACCCCTCCACTTT. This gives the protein CASSLSGGSSPLHF.

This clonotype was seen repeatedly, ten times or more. CDR3: CATSRDLVQGVTDTQYF. CDR3 bases: TGTGCCACCAGCAGAGATTTGGTCCAGGGGGTCACAGATACGCAGTATTTT. The V and J genes are TRBV15 and TRBJ2-3, with 7 bases matching TRBD1. CDR1 is LNHNV and CDR2 is YYDKDF in the germline V gene (reference sequence). The CDR3 is 17 residues long. V was clipped by 0 bases and J by 2 bases; unmatched bases: 8.

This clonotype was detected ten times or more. The CDR3 DNA sequence: TGTGCCAGCAGCTTGGTGTGGGACTTATCCTACGAGCAGTACTTC. This encodes CASSLVWDLSYEQYF. The chain joins TRBV5-5 to TRBJ2-7; D possibly corresponds to TRBD2 (6 bases). CDR3 length equals 15 residues. Germline CDR1 and CDR2: SGHKS and YYEKEE (reference sequence). Trimming pared 0 bases from V and 1 base from J, leaving 11 bases between.

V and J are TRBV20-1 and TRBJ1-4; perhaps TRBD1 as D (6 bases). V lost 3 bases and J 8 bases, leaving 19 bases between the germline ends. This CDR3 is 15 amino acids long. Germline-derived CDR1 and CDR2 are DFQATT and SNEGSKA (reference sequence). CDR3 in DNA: TGCAGTGCTAGCCGATCCCAGGGAGGGGGAGAAAAACTGTTTTTT. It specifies CSASRSQGGGEKLFF.

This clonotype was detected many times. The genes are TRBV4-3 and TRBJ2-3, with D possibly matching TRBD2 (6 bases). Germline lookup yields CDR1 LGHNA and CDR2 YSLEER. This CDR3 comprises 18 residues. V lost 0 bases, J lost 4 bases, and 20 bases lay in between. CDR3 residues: CASSQDTLIRAGADTQYF. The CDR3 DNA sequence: TGCGCCAGCAGCCAAGATACCCTCATTCGAGCGGGTGCAGATACGCAGTATTTT.

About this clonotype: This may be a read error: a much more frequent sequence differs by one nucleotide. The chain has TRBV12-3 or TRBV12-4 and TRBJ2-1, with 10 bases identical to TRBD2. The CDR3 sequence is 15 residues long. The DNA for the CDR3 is TGTGCCAGCAGGTCTCTAGCGGGGGACTACAGTGAGCAGTTCTTC. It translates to CASRSLAGDYSEQFF.

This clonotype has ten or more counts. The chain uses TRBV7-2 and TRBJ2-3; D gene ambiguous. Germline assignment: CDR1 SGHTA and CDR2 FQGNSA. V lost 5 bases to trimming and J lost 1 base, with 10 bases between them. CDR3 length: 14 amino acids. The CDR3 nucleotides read TGTGCCAGCAGCCCCCCAGTGGGCACAGATACGCAGTATTTT. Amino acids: CASSPPVGTDTQYF.

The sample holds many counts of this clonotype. DNA of the CDR3: TGCAGTGCTAGCAGCGGACAGCAAATAAGTTACGAGCAGTACTTC. It yields the protein CSASSGQQISYEQYF. The genes are TRBV20-1 and TRBJ2-7; D is perhaps TRBD1 (6 bases). The CDR3 loop spans 15 amino acids. Trimming shortened V by 3 bases and J by 4 bases, and 19 bases separated the two germline ends. The germline gives CDR1 DFQATT, CDR2 SNEGSKA (reference sequence).